This T cell receptor beta chain was sequenced during a study of HIV-infected patients and healthy controls. CDR1 and CDR2 from the germline V gene are SGHVS and FQNEAQ. The V end lost 5 bases, the J end lost 15 bases, and 24 bases lay between the germline ends. The CDR3 covers 14 residues. TCRdb reanalysed the 5' RACE reads using MiXCR and keeps one entry per CDR3 protein. The sample includes approximately 64,000 distinct CDR3 sequences, roughly 21% of them seen just once. In this sample, this clonotype turned up many times. The specimen was CD4+ T cells from blood. This sequence originates from a human donor in good health. The rearrangement joins TRBV7-8 to TRBJ2-3; possible D gene TRBD1, 8 bases. CDR3 coding DNA: TGTGCCAGCAGCCAGCGGGACAGGCCTGGGATTGCATATTTT. It specifies CASSQRDRPGIAYF. Complete variable domain (other parts from reference TRBV7-8 and TRBJ2-3): GAGVSQSPRYKVAKRGQDVALRCDPISGHVSLFWYQQALGQGPEFLTYFQNEAQLDKSGLPSDRFFAERPEGSVSTLKIQRTQQEDSAVYLCASSQRDRPGIAYFGPGTRLTVL.